This T cell receptor (beta chain) was identified in a study of technical replicates of blood from a few donors. TCRdb's table, derived via immunoSEQ multiplex PCR, lists solely in-frame clones and lacks some. The sample includes approximately 76,000 clones, roughly 85% of them seen just once. The CDR3 consists of 14 residues. CDR1 and CDR2 from the germline V gene are MNHNY and SVGAGI (reference sequence). Trimming removed 6 bases from V and 5 bases from J; junction bases left unmatched: 10. The chain joins TRBV6-6 to TRBJ2-7; 7 bases are a match to TRBD1. The receptor was derived from a human donor in good health. Some clones in this sample may be carry-over from other donors' samples. Sequenced material: PBMCs. CDR3 protein: CASSPGGSRDEQYF. Here the CDR3 DNA reads TGTGCCAGCAGCCCAGGGGGTTCTAGAGACGAGCAGTACTTC.